This T cell receptor (beta chain) was recorded in a study of T cells in localized non-small cell lung cancer. The germline CDR1 and CDR2 sequences are LGHNA and YSLEER. The length of the CDR3 is 13 residues. Trimming pared 0 bases from V and 6 bases from J, leaving 6 bases between. Study outcomes and limitations: Uninvolved adjacent lung had the highest recorded T cell clonality, with tumor below it.

Profiled with immunoSEQ multiplex PCR; TCRdb holds only in-frame clones, not every one. Of tens of thousands of clones in the sample, roughly 79% were seen once. Points on this clone: The target antigen is unknown.

The V and J genes are TRBV4-3 and TRBJ1-5, with D hard to call. This TCR derives from a man aged 35 to 70 with stage II lung adenocarcinoma. The material was PBMCs, obtained before any cancer treatment. CDR3 residues: CASSQELGQPQHF. CDR3 sequence (DNA): TGCGCCAGCAGCCAAGAGCTAGGTCAGCCCCAGCATTTT.